This T cell receptor beta chain was identified in a study of blood T cell repertoires in COVID-19. Germline V gives CDR1 SGHDT, CDR2 YYEEEE. The CDR3 contains 15 residues. Trimming stripped 4 bases from V and 1 base from J, with 11 bases between. Generated by immunoSEQ multiplex PCR, the TCRdb table keeps only in-frame clones and is missing some. There are roughly 110,000 clones in the sample; 80% to 85% occur only once, and 7.9% lies in the top ten. Sequenced: peripheral blood. The V call is TRBV5-6, the J call TRBJ2-2; TRBD1 is a possible D gene (5 bases). The receptor comes from a man in his 70s with acute or convalescent COVID-19. CDR3 bases: TGTGCCAGCAGCCAAACAGGACGGAACACCGGGGAGCTGTTTTTT. As protein: CASSQTGRNTGELFF.